The 7 T cell receptor beta chains below come from one sample, sequenced in a study of shared clonotypes between healthy human individuals (dated by TCRdb to the early 2020s). Library creation used the immunoSEQ multiplex PCR assay. The table was pulled from immuneACCESS by TCRdb, which kept in-frame rearrangements only. Such tables lose some clones; where checked, under half of the loss comes from unresolved V genes, and the rest has no known cause. This sample is represented by roughly 650,000 clones; approximately 96% of them were singletons. The top ten constitute 0.11% of the sample. CD8 naive samples were CD45RO-negative cells positively selected for CCR7, giving a CD45RA+CCR7+ population that excluded TemRA cells. Sequenced material: naive CD8+ T cells sorted from blood. What the cell subset or site label conveys for this sample: CD45RA+CCR7+. Receptor source: a woman in her twenties or thirties in good health.

The CDR3 spells CASSYGGAISYEQYF. CDR3 DNA: TGTGCCAGCAGTTACGGGGGGGCTATTTCCTACGAGCAGTACTTC. The rearrangement links TRBV6-6 to TRBJ2-7; the D gene is possibly TRBD2 (7 bases). Per the germline V gene, CDR1 is MNHNY and CDR2 is SVGAGI (reference sequence). Trimming removed 2 bases from V and 1 base from J, with 12 bases in between. The CDR3 has 15 residues.

The rearrangement joins TRBV5-4 to TRBJ2-7, with D perhaps TRBD2 (5 bases). V lost 4 bases, J lost 0 bases, and 11 bases lay in between. CDR1 and CDR2 from the germline V gene are SGHNT and YYREEE (reference sequence). The CDR3 contains 14 residues. As DNA, the CDR3 is TGTGCCAGCAGCATCCGTGGGAGCTCCTACGAGCAGTACTTC. It is translated as CASSIRGSSYEQYF.

This sequence joins TRBV4-1 and TRBJ2-7; TRBD2 matches 11 bases. The CDR3 extends over 15 amino acids. V lost 2 bases to trimming and J lost 3 bases; unmatched junction nucleotides: 3. Germline CDR1 is MGHRA and CDR2 is YSYEKL. CDR3 nucleotide sequence: TGCGCCAGCAGCCAACTAGCGGGAGGATTCTACGAGCAGTACTTC. This gives the protein CASSQLAGGFYEQYF.

The J gene is TRBJ1-1, the V gene TRBV27; 9 bases are shared with TRBD1. Germline V gives CDR1 MNHEY, CDR2 SMNVEV (reference sequence). This CDR3 spans 14 amino acids. J was trimmed by 4 bases and V by 4 bases; bases with no gene match: 4. The CDR3 DNA reads TGTGCCAGCAGTTGGACAGGGGTCGGCACTGAAGCTTTCTTT. It translates to CASSWTGVGTEAFF.

V usage is TRBV9 and J usage is TRBJ2-2; no definite D call. The germline CDR1 and CDR2 sequences are SGDLS and YYNGEE. This CDR3 region has 11 residues. The ends were cut back, 0 bases at V and 7 bases at J, with 1 base in the middle. CDR3 bases: TGTGCCAGCAGCGTAGACGGGGAGCTGTTTTTT. This codes for CASSVDGELFF.

The genes are TRBV4-2 and TRBJ2-1, with D perhaps matching TRBD1 or TRBD2 (5 bases each). Germline-derived CDR1 and CDR2 are LGHNA and YNFKEQ. V was pared by 4 bases and J by 0 bases, with 10 bases between. This CDR3 region has 15 residues. CDR3 sequence (DNA): TGTGCCAGCAGCCTACTAGACAGCTCCTACAATGAGCAGTTCTTC. Its translation is CASSLLDSSYNEQFF.

V is TRBV6-1 and J is TRBJ2-5; D might be TRBD1 (5 bases). This CDR3 is built from 14 residues. Trimming stripped 2 bases from V and 0 bases from J, with 7 bases between. CDR1 and CDR2 from the germline V gene are MNHNS and SASEGT. The CDR3 protein is CASSEYRYQETQYF. Here the CDR3 DNA reads TGTGCCAGCAGTGAATACAGGTACCAAGAGACCCAGTACTTC.